This T cell receptor (beta chain) was sequenced during a study of cytomegalovirus exposure and HLA in healthy donors. Study as a whole: The platform used for the roughly 130 validation repertoires matched that of the roughly 630 first-cohort repertoires, a later analysis reported.

It was the roughly 110-subject validation cohort, separate from the roughly 700-subject first cohort, to which the donors belonged. Sequencing used immunoSEQ multiplex PCR; TCRdb keeps in-frame clones, though not all of them. The sample lists under 200,000 clones; more than 75% were seen once. This CDR3 has 17 amino acids. In germline, CDR1 is MNHNS, CDR2 SASEGT. Trimming at V came to 4 bases and at J to 0 bases, leaving 6 bases not matched to a gene. This rearrangement joins TRBV6-1 to TRBJ2-3; 11 positions match TRBD2. Sequences were obtained from PBMCs. The sequence was collected from a man younger than 35 in good health and CMV-seropositive. The CDR3 DNA follows: TGTGCCAGCAGTGCCTTATTAGCGGGAGGGAGCACAGATACGCAGTATTTT. Its translation is CASSALLAGGSTDTQYF.